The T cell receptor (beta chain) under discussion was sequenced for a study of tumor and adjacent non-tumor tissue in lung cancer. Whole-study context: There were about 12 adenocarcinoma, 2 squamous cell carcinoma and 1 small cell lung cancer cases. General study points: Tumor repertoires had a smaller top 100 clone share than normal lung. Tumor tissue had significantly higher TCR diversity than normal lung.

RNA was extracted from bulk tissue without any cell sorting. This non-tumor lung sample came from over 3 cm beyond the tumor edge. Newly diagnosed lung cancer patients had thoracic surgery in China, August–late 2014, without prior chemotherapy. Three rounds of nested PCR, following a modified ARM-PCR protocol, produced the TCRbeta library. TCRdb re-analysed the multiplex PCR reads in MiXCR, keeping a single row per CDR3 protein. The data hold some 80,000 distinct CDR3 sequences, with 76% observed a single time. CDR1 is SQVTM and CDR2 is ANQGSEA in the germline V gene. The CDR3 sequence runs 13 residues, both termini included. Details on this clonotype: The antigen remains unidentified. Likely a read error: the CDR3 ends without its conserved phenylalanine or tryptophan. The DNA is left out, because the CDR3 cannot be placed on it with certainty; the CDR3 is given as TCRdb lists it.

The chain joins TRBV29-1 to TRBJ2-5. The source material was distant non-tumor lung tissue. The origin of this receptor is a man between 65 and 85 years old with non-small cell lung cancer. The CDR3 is CSMAERFQETQYS.